The 10 T cell receptor beta chains below all came from one sample that was sequenced in a study of blood T cell repertoires in COVID-19. Measured with immunoSEQ multiplex PCR; TCRdb has only the in-frame clones, and not every one. The data show about 370,000 clones, with nearly 90% seen just once and around 7% held by the top ten. The sample comprised peripheral blood. These receptors all stem from a man aged 18 to 30 with active or convalescent COVID-19.

This chain links TRBV28 with TRBJ1-2, with D hard to call. In germline, CDR1 is MDHEN, CDR2 SYDVKM. The CDR3 loop spans 15 amino acids. Trimming took off 4 bases at V and 4 bases at J, with 16 bases between the two ends. Here the CDR3 reads CASSWLKAAPYGYTF. As DNA, the CDR3 is TGTGCCAGCAGTTGGCTTAAGGCGGCCCCCTATGGCTACACCTTC.

This chain joins TRBV6-5 and TRBJ2-4; 9 bases match TRBD1. This CDR3 has 16 amino acids. The ends lost 4 bases at V and 1 base at J; junction bases unmatched: 5. Per germline, CDR1 MNHEY and CDR2 SVGAGI. DNA of the CDR3: TGTGCCAGCAGTTCACCGGGACAGGGTGCCAAAAACATTCAGTACTTC. Protein product: CASSSPGQGAKNIQYF.

Written as DNA, the CDR3 is TGTGCCAGCAGGGTAGGGGCAGCTAGCAATCAGCCCCAGCATTTT. Its translation: CASRVGAASNQPQHF. The genes are TRBV28 and TRBJ1-5, with TRBD1 as a possible D gene (5 bases). There are 15 residues in the CDR3. The V gene's germline CDR1 is MDHEN and CDR2 SYDVKM. Trimming stripped 6 bases from V and 0 bases from J, with 12 bases between.

This clone was recorded only once. This sequence joins TRBV3-1 (or the pseudogene TRBV3-2) and TRBJ2-7, with D possibly TRBD1 on 5 matching bases. Germline V gene sequence: CDR1 LGHDT, CDR2 YNNKEL (reference sequence). The ends were cut back, 2 bases at V and 4 bases at J, with 6 bases in the middle. The CDR3 spans 12 residues. CDR3: CASSQRGYEQYF. As DNA, the CDR3 is TGTGCCAGCAGCCAAAGGGGATACGAGCAGTACTTC.

The chain links TRBV15 to TRBJ2-7; D possibly corresponds to TRBD2 (5 bases). The germline CDR1 and CDR2 sequences are LNHNV and YYDKDF (reference sequence). This CDR3 is built from 13 residues. V was trimmed by 0 bases and J by 3 bases, leaving 6 bases between them. The CDR3 sequence: CATSRDAGYEQYF. The CDR3 DNA reads as TGTGCCACCAGCAGAGATGCGGGCTACGAGCAGTACTTC.

This chain links TRBV19 with TRBJ2-7; maybe TRBD1 (5 bases). This CDR3 is built from 14 residues. Deletions cut 0 bases from V and 5 bases from J, with 11 bases between. The germline gives CDR1 LNHDA, CDR2 SQIVND (reference sequence). The CDR3 protein is CASSIDSGFDEQYF. The CDR3 bases are TGTGCCAGTAGTATAGATTCAGGGTTCGACGAGCAGTACTTC.

The V gene is TRBV2, the J gene TRBJ2-1, with a weak D call TRBD1 (5 bases). CDR1 SNHLY and CDR2 FYNNEI come from the germline V gene. The CDR3 is 12 amino acids. V shed 7 bases and J shed 9 bases, with 13 bases lying between them. CDR3 protein: CASTPDRGEQFF. CDR3 DNA sequence: TGTGCCAGCACTCCAGACAGAGGTGAGCAGTTCTTC.

The V call is TRBV2, the J call TRBJ2-3; the match to TRBD2 covers 10 bases. The CDR3 has 15 amino acids. Germline V gene sequence: CDR1 SNHLY, CDR2 FYNNEI. The junction had 7 bases not matched to a gene; V was cut back by 6 bases and J by 4 bases. The CDR3 region has the DNA TGTGCCAGCAGAACGGGACTAGCGAGTGCAGATACGCAGTATTTT. This sequence encodes CASRTGLASADTQYF.

J is TRBJ1-1 and V is TRBV28; D is undetermined. The CDR3 totals 14 residues. Per germline, CDR1 MDHEN and CDR2 SYDVKM. V was clipped by 4 bases and J by 10 bases, with 19 bases between them. Written as DNA, the CDR3 is TGTGCCAGCAGTTCCGTGACACGACTAAGGACAGCTTTCTTT. It codes for CASSSVTRLRTAFF.

The chain employs TRBV9 and TRBJ2-3; no clear D gene. Per the germline V gene, CDR1 is SGDLS and CDR2 is YYNGEE. The ends were cut back, 5 bases at V and 4 bases at J, with 17 bases in the middle. CDR3 length: 15 amino acids. The CDR3 protein is CASSDHGVVPDTQYF. For the CDR3, the DNA is TGTGCCAGCAGTGACCACGGAGTTGTGCCAGATACGCAGTATTTT.